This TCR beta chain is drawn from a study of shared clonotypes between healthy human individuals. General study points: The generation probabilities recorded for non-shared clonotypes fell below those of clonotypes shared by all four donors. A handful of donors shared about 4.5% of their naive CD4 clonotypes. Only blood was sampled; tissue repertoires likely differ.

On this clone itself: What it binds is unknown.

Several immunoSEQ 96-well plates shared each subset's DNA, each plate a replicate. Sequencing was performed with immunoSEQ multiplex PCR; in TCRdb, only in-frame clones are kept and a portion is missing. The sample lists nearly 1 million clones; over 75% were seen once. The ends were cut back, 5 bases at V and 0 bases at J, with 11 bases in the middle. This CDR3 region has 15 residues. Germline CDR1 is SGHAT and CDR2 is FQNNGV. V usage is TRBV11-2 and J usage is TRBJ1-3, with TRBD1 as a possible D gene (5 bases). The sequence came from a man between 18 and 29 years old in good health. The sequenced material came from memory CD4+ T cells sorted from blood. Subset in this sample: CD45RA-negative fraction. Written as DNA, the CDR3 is TGTGCCAGCAGCGTCGGACAACCCTCTGGAAACACCATATATTTT. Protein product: CASSVGQPSGNTIYF.